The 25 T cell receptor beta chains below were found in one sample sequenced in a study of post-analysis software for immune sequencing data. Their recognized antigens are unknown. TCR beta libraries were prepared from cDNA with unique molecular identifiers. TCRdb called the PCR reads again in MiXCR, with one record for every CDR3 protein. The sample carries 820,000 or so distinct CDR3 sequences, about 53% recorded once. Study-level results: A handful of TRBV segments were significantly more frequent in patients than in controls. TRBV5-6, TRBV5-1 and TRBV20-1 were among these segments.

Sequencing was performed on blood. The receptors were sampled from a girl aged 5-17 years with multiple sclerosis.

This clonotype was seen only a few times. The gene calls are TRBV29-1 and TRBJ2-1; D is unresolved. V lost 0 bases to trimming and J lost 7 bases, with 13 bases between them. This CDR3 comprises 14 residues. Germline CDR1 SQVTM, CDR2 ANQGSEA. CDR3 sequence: CSVEDLASGNEQFF. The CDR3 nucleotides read TGCAGCGTTGAAGATCTTGCTAGTGGGAATGAGCAGTTCTTC.

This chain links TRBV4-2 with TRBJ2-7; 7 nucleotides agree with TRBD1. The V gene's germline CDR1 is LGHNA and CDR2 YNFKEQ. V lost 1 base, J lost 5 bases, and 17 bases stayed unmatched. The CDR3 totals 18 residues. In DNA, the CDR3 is TGTGCCAGCAGCCAAGCGAACAGGGGACACCCCATCCTCAACGAGCAGTACTTC. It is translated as CASSQANRGHPILNEQYF.

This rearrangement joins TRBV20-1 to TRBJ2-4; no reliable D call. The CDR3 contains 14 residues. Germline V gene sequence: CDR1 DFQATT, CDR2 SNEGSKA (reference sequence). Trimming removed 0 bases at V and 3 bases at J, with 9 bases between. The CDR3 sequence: CSARDARHKNIQYF. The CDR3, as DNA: TGCAGTGCTAGAGATGCCAGGCACAAAAACATTCAGTACTTC.

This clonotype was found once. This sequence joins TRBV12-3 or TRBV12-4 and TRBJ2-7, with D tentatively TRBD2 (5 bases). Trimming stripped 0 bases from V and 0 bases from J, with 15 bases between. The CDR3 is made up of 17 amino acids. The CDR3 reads CASSLARAATSSYEQYF. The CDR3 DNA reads TGTGCCAGCAGTTTAGCGAGGGCGGCTACAAGCTCCTACGAGCAGTACTTC.

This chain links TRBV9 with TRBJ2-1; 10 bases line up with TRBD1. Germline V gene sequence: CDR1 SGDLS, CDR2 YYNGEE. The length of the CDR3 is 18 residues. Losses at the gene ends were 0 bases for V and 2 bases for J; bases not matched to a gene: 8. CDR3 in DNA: TGTGCCAGCAGCGTAGGGGCCGGGACAGGGGAACCCTACAATGAGCAGTTCTTC. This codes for CASSVGAGTGEPYNEQFF.

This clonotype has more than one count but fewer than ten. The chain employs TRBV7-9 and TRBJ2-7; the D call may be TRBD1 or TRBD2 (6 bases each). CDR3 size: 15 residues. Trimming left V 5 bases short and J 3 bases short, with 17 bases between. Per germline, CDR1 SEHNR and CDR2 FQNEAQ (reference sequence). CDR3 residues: CASSPSPGANYEQYF. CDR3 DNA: TGTGCCAGCAGCCCTTCTCCGGGGGCCAACTACGAGCAGTACTTC.

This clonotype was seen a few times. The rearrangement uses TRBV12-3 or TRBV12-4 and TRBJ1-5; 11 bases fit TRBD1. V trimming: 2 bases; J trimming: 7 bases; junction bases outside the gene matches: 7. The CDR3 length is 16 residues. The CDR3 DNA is TGTGCCAGCAGTTTACGGACAGGGGGCAGCGGACAGCCCCAGCATTTT. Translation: CASSLRTGGSGQPQHF.

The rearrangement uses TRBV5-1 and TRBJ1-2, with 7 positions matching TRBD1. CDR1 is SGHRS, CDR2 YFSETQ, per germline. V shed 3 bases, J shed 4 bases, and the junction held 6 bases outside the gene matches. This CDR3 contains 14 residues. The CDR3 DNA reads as TGCGCCAGCAGCTCACCACAGGGGACCTATGGCTACACCTTC. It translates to CASSSPQGTYGYTF.

The CDR3 DNA reads as TGCAGCGTTGGGGAAACAGGGGGCAGCCAGCCCCAGCATTTT. Protein product: CSVGETGGSQPQHF. The V gene is TRBV29-1, the J gene TRBJ1-5; 9 nucleotides align to TRBD1. Looked up from germline, CDR1 is SQVTM and CDR2 is ANQGSEA. The J segment lost 7 bases and the V segment lost 4 bases, leaving 8 bases of the junction unmatched. The CDR3 has 14 residues.

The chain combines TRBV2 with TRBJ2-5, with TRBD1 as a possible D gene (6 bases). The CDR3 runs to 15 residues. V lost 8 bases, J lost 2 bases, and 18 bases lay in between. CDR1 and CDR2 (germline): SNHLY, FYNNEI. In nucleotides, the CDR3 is TGTGCCAGCGACCTTTGGGCAGGGACACAAGAGACCCAGTACTTC. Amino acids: CASDLWAGTQETQYF.

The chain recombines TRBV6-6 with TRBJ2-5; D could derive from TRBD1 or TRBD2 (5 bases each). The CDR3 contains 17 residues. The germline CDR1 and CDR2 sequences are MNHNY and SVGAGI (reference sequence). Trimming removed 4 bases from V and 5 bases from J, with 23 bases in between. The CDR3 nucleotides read TGTGCCAGCAGTTTAAGTACCGGGACCACGATTGGGGAGACCCAGTACTTC. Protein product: CASSLSTGTTIGETQYF.

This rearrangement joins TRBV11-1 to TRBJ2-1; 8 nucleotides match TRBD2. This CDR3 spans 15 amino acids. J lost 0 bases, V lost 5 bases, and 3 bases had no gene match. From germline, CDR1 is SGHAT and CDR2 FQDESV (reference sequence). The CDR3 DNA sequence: TGTGCCAGCAGCAAAAGCGGGAGCTCCTACAATGAGCAGTTCTTC. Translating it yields CASSKSGSSYNEQFF.

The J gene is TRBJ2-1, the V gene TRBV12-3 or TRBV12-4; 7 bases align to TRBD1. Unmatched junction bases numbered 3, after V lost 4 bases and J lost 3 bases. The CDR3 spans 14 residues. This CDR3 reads CASSSRDSYNEQFF. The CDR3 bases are TGTGCCAGCAGTTCCCGGGACAGCTACAATGAGCAGTTCTTC.

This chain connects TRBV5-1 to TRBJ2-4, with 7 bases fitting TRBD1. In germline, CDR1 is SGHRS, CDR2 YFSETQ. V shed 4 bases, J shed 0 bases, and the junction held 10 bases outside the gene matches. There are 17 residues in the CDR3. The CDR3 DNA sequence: TGCGCCAGCAGCCTGCCGGACAGGACATTAGCCAAAAACATTCAGTACTTC. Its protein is CASSLPDRTLAKNIQYF.

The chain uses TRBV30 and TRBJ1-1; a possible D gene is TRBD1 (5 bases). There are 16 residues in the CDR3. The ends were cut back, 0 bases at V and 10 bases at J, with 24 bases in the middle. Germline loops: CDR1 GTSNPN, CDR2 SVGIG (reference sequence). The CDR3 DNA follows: TGTGCCTGGAGTGTCCGCGGCAGGGAGTCAGTTTGGGGAGCTTTCTTT. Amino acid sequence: CAWSVRGRESVWGAFF.

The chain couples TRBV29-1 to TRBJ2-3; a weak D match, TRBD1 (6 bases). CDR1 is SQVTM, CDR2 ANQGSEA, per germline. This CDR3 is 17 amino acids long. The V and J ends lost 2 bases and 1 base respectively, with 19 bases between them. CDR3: CSVEPGTSRRGTDTQYF. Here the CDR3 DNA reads TGCAGCGTTGAACCTGGGACATCCCGGCGGGGCACAGATACGCAGTATTTT.

CDR3 in amino acids: CATTRGTTYNEQFF. CDR3 sequence (DNA): TGTGCCACCACCCGGGGGACTACCTACAATGAGCAGTTCTTC. The gene calls are TRBV27 and TRBJ2-1; 7 nucleotides match TRBD2. This CDR3 is 14 amino acids long. Germline V CDR1 and CDR2: MNHEY, SMNVEV (reference sequence). V was clipped by 10 bases and J by 2 bases; unmatched bases: 8.

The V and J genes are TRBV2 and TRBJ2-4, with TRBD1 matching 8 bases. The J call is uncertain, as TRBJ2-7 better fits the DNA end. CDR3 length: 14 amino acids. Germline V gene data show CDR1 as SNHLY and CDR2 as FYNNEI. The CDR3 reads CASSDAGQGCEQYF. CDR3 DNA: TGTGCCAGCAGTGATGCTGGACAGGGCTGCGAGCAGTACTTC.

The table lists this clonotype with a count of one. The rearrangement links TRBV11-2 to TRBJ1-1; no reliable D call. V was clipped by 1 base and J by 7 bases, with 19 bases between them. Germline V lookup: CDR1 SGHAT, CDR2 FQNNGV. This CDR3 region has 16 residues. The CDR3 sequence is CASSLAAVGGPVEAFF. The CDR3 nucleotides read TGTGCCAGCAGCTTAGCCGCAGTAGGCGGCCCAGTTGAAGCTTTCTTT. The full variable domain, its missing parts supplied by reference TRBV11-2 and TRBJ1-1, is EAGVAQSPRYKIIEKRQSVAFWCNPISGHATLYWYQQILGQGPKLLIQFQNNGVVDDSQLPKDRFSAERLKGVDSTLKIQPAKLEDSAVYLCASSLAAVGGPVEAFFGQGTRLTVV.

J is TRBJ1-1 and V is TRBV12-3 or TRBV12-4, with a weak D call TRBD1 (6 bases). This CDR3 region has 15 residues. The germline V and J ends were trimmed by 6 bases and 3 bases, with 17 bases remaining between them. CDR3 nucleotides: TGTGCCAGCAGCATAGCGGGACATTTGGACACTGAAGCTTTCTTT. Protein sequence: CASSIAGHLDTEAFF.

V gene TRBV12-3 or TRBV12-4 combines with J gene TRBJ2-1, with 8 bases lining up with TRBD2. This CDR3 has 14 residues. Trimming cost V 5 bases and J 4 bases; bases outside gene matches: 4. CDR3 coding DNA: TGTGCCAGCAGTCCGGGACTAGGTTACAATGAGCAGTTCTTC. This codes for CASSPGLGYNEQFF.

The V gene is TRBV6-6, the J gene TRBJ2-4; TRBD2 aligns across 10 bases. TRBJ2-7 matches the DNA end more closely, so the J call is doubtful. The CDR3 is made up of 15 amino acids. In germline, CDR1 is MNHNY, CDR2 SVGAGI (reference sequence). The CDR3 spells CASSYVASGRGEQYF. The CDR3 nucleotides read TGTGCCAGCAGTTATGTGGCTAGCGGGAGAGGCGAGCAGTACTTC.

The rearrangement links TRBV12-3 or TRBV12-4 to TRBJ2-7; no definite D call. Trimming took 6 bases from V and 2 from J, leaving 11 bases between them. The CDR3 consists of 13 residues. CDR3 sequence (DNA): TGTGCCAGCAGGCGACGGATAGCCTACGAGCAGTACTTC. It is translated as CASRRRIAYEQYF.

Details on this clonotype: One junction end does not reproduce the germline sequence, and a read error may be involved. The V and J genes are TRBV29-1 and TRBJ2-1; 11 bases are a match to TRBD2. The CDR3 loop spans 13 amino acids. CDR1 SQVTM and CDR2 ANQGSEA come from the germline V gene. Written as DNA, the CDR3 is TGTAGCGTTGAATTGGGACTAGCGGATGAGCAGTTCTTC. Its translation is CSVELGLADEQFF.

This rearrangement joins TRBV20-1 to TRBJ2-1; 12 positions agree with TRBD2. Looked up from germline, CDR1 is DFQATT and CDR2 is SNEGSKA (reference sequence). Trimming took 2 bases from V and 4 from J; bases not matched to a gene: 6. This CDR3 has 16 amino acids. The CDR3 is CSARSQTSGSYNEQFF. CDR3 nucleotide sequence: TGCAGTGCTAGATCCCAGACTAGCGGGAGTTACAATGAGCAGTTCTTC.